These T cell receptor beta chains were read from a single sample in a study of early stage breast cancer tumors. Sequencing used immunoSEQ multiplex PCR; TCRdb keeps in-frame clones, though not all of them. Among approximately 30,000 clones listed, around 53% were seen once. Sequences were obtained from breast tumor tissue. These receptors came from a person aged 45 to 59 with breast cancer. Both conserved end residues are part of each CDR3. D genes are given only for firm matches. Clone size is not always given. Where it is, it says once, few, many or a class for expanded clones.

D	V	J	size	DNA	CDR3
.	TRBV29-1	TRBJ2-3	.	TGCAGCGCCGAGGACCGTTTCACTTTTAGCACAGATACGCAGTATTTT	CSAEDRFTFSTDTQYF
TRBD1	TRBV5-5	TRBJ2-7	.	TGTGCCAGCAGCTCCGGACAGGGGTGGCACGACGAGCAGTACTTC	CASSSGQGWHDEQYF
.	TRBV4-2	TRBJ1-3	.	TGTGCCAGCAGCCAAGAAAAGGGGCTCGGAAACACCATATATTTT	CASSQEKGLGNTIYF
.	TRBV10-2	TRBJ2-5	.	TGCGCCAGCAGTGAGTCGAGAAGTTTCAGCGACTCAACGGGGACCCAGTACTTC	CASSESRSFSDSTGTQYF
.	TRBV5-1	TRBJ2-7	.	TGCGCCAGCAGCTTAAGGGTCTCCTACGAGCAGTACTTC	CASSLRVSYEQYF
TRBD2	TRBV7-2	TRBJ2-4	.	TGTGCCAGCAGCCGACCCGGGACTAGTCTAGACATTCAGTACTTC	CASSRPGTSLDIQYF
.	TRBV2	TRBJ2-2	medium-sized	TGTGCCAGCAGTGCCAGAAACGCCGGCACCGGGGAGCTGTTTTTT	CASSARNAGTGELFF
.	TRBV27	TRBJ2-7	few	TGTGCCAGCAGTTTAACGGCAGGCGGCAACTACGAGCAGTACTTC	CASSLTAGGNYEQYF
.	TRBV7-4	TRBJ2-3	.	TGTGCCAGCAGCCCATGGCAGCGGGCCTGCACAGATACGCAGTATTTT	CASSPWQRACTDTQYF
.	TRBV2	TRBJ1-4	.	TGTGCCAGCAGTGAAAAGGACGGGCCAGGGGTGAGACTGTTTTTT	CASSEKDGPGVRLFF
.	TRBV5-6	TRBJ2-2	.	TGTGCCAGCAGCACCCGGAGGTGGACAGTTTCGAGTTCCACCGGGGAGCTGTTTTTT	CASSTRRWTVSSSTGELFF
.	TRBV7-3	TRBJ2-2	.	TGTGCCAGCAGCCTAGAGACCGGGGAGCTGTTTTTT	CASSLETGELFF
.	TRBV15	TRBJ2-2	.	TGTGCCACCAGCATAGACAGTACTAACACCGGGGAGCTGTTTTTT	CATSIDSTNTGELFF
.	TRBV6-6	TRBJ1-5	.	TGTGCCAGCAGAAAACCGGTCAGGGGAAGCCAGCCCCAGCATTTT	CASRKPVRGSQPQHF
.	TRBV2	TRBJ1-4	.	TGTGCCAGTAAGGCCGGGTACACAAATGAAAAACTGTTTTTT	CASKAGYTNEKLFF
.	TRBV28	TRBJ1-1	.	TGTGCCAGCAAGAGGACGGCATTGAACACTGAAGCTTTCTTT	CASKRTALNTEAFF
TRBD1	TRBV5-4	TRBJ1-2	few	TGTGCCAGCAGCTTGTTCGACAGGGCGTACTATGGCTACACCTTC	CASSLFDRAYYGYTF
.	TRBV5-1	TRBJ2-3	once	TGCGCCAGCAGCTTGGGTACATCCGAGGATACGCAGTATTTT	CASSLGTSEDTQYF
.	TRBV7-2	TRBJ2-5	.	TGTGCCAGCACCCTAGGTGGGCTAGCAGAGACCCAGTACTTC	CASTLGGLAETQYF
TRBD2	TRBV7-2	TRBJ2-7	.	TGTGCCAGCAGCCTCGGAGCGGGAGGTATAGCCGAGCAGTACTTC	CASSLGAGGIAEQYF
.	TRBV25-1	TRBJ1-1	few	TGTGCCAGCAGTGTAATGGGTAGAGACACTGAAGCTTTCTTT	CASSVMGRDTEAFF
.	TRBV14	TRBJ2-7	.	TGTGCCAGCAGCCTTGGACTGATGGGCCACGAGCAGTACTTC	CASSLGLMGHEQYF
.	TRBV10-3	TRBJ2-1	.	TGTGCCATCAGTGGCGGGATCTACTACAATGAGCAGTTCTTC	CAISGGIYYNEQFF
.	TRBV7-7	TRBJ2-1	.	TGTGCTAGCAGCTCGCACACGGGAGCAGGGGAGCAGTTCTTC	CASSSHTGAGEQFF
TRBD1	TRBV5-1	TRBJ1-2	few	TGCGCCAGCAGCTTGACAGGGGATAACTATGGCTACACCTTC	CASSLTGDNYGYTF
TRBD2	TRBV11-2	TRBJ2-3	.	TGTGCCAGCAGCTTAGGGACTAGCGGGCTTACAGATACGCAGTATTTT	CASSLGTSGLTDTQYF
.	TRBV27	TRBJ2-7	.	TGTGCCAGCAGTTCCCGGCCCTACGAGCAGTACTTC	CASSSRPYEQYF
TRBD2	TRBV18	TRBJ2-7	medium-sized	TGTGCCAGCTCACCAAGACTAGCGGGAGGGCCGGGCTACGAGCAGTACTTC	CASSPRLAGGPGYEQYF
.	TRBV10-1	TRBJ1-5	medium-sized	TGCGCCAGCAGTGGAGACGGGACCCACCGTCAGCCCCAGCATTTT	CASSGDGTHRQPQHF
.	TRBV19	TRBJ2-3	.	TGTGCCAGTAGTATCTCAACTAGCACAGATACGCAGTATTTT	CASSISTSTDTQYF
.	TRBV5-4	TRBJ1-1	few	TGTGCCAGCAGCCCGGAAGGGGTCGGGTCGGTCAAGAAGACTGAAGCTTTCTTT	CASSPEGVGSVKKTEAFF
TRBD1	TRBV7-6	TRBJ2-1	few	TGTGCCAGCAGCCCCGGACAGGGGGCGAATGAGCAGTTCTTC	CASSPGQGANEQFF